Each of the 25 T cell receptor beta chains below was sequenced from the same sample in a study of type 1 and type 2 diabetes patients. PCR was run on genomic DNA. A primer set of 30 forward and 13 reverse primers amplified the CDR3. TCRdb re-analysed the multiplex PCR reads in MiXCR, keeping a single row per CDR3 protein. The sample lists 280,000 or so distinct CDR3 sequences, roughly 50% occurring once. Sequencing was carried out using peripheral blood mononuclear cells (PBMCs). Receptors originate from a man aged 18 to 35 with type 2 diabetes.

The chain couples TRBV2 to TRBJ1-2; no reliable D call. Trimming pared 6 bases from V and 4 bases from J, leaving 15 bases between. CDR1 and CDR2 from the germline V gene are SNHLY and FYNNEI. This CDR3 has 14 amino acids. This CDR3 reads CASSPPGRGYGYTF. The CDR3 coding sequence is TGTGCCAGCAGCCCCCCCGGACGGGGCTATGGCTACACCTTC.

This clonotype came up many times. The CDR3 sequence: CASIVDGKNTEAFF. CDR3 in DNA: TGTGCCAGCATAGTCGACGGGAAGAACACTGAAGCTTTCTTT. The genes are TRBV2 and TRBJ1-1; D not resolved. Between the trimmed V and J ends, which lost 7 bases and 1 base, there was a span of 13 bases. This CDR3 contains 14 residues. CDR1 and CDR2 (germline): SNHLY, FYNNEI.

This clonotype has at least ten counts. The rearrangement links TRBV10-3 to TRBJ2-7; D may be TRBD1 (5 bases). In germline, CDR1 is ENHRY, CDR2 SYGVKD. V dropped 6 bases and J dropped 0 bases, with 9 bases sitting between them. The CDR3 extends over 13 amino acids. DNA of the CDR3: TGTGCCATCAGGACAGCCAGCTCCTACGAGCAGTACTTC. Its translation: CAIRTASSYEQYF.

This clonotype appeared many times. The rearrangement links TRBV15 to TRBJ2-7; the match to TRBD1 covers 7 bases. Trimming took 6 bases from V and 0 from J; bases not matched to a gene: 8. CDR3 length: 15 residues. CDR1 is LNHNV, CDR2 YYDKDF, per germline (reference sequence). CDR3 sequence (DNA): TGTGCCACCAGAACAGGGGCTTTGGGCTCCTACGAGCAGTACTTC. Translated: CATRTGALGSYEQYF.

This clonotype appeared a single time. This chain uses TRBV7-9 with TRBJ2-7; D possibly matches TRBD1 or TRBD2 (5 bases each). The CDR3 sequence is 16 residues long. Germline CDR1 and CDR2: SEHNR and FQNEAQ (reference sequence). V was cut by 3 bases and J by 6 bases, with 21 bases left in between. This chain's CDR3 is CASSFIAGTKAFEQYF. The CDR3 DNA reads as TGTGCCAGCAGCTTCATAGCAGGGACCAAGGCTTTCGAGCAGTACTTC.

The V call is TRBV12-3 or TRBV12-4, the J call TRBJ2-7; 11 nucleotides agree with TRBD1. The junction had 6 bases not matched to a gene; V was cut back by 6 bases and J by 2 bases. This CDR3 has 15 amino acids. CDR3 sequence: CASSQGQGATYEQYF. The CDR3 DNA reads TGTGCCAGCAGCCAAGGACAGGGGGCCACCTACGAGCAGTACTTC.

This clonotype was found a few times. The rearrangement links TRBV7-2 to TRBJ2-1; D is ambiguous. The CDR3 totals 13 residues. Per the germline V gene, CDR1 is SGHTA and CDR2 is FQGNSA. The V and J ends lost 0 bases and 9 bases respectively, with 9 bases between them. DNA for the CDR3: TGTGCCAGCAGCTTAGCGCGGTCGAGTGAGCAGTTCTTC. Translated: CASSLARSSEQFF.

CDR3 coding DNA: TGTGCCAGTAGCAGGGGACCTCCCTACGAGCAGTACTTC. This gives the protein CASSRGPPYEQYF. The chain employs TRBV6-1 and TRBJ2-7, with D perhaps TRBD1 (6 bases). This CDR3 region has 13 residues. CDR1 is MNHNS and CDR2 is SASEGT in the germline V gene. V shed 9 bases and J shed 2 bases, with 14 bases lying between them.

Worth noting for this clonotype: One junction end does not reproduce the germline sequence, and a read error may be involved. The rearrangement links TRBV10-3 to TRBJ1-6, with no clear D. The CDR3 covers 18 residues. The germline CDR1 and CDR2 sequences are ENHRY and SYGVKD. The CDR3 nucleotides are TGTGCCATCAGTGAGACGAGAAGTCCAAGCTCCTATAATTCACCCCCCCACTTT. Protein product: CAISETRSPSSYNSPPHF.

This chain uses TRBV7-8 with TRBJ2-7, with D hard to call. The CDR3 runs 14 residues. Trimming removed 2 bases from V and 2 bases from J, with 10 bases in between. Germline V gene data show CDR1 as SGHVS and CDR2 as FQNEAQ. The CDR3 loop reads CASSLTARAYEQYF. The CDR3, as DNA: TGTGCCAGCAGCTTAACAGCCCGAGCCTACGAGCAGTACTTC.

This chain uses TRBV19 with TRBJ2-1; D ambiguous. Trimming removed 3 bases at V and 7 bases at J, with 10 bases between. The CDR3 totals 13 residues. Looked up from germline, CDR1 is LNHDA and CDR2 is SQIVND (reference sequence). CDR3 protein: CASSITRRNEQFF. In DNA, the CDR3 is TGTGCCAGTAGTATTACCCGTAGGAATGAGCAGTTCTTC.

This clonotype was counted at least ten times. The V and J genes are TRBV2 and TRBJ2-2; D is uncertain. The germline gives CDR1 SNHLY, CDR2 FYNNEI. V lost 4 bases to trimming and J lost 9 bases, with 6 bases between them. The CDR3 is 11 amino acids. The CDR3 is CASSVGWELFF. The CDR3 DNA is TGTGCCAGCAGTGTAGGGTGGGAGCTGTTTTTT.

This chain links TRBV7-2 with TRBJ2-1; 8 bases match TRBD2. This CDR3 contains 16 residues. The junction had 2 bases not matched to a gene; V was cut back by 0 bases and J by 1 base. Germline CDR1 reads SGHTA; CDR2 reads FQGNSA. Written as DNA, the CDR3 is TGTGCCAGCAGCTTAGCAGCGGGAGATTCCTACAATGAGCAGTTCTTC. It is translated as CASSLAAGDSYNEQFF.

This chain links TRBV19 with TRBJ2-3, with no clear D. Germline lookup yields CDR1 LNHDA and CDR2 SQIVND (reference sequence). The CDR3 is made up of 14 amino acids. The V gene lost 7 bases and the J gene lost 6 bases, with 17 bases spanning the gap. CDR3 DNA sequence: TGTGCCAGTACCATTCGGCTGAACACTGATACGCAGTATTTT. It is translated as CASTIRLNTDTQYF.

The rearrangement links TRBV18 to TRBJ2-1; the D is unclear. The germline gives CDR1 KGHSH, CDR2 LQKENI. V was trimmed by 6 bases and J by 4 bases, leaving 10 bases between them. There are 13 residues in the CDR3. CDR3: CASSPIGYNEQFF. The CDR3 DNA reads TGTGCCAGCTCGCCTATTGGGTACAATGAGCAGTTCTTC. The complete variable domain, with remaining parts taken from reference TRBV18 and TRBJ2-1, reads NAGVMQNPRHLVRRRGQEARLRCSPMKGHSHVYWYRQLPEEGLKFMVYLQKENIIDESGMPKERFSAEFPKEGPSILRIQQVVRGDSAAYFCASSPIGYNEQFFGPGTRLTVL.

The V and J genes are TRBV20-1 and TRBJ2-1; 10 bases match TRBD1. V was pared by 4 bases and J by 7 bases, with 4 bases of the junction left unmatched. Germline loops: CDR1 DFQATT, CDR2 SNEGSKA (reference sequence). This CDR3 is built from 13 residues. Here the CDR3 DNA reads TGCAGTGCTACCGGGACAGGGGTAAATGAGCAGTTCTTC. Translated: CSATGTGVNEQFF.

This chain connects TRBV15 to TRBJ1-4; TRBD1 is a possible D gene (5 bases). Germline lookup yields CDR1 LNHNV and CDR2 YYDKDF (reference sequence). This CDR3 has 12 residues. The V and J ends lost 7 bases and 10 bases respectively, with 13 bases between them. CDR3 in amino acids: CATKDSSGKLFF. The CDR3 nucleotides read TGTGCCACCAAAGACAGTTCTGGAAAACTGTTTTTT.

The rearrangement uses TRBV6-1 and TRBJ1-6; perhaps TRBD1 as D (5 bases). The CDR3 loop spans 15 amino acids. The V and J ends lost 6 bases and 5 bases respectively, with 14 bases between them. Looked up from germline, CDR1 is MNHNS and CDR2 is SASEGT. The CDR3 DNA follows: TGTGCCAGCAGAGTACCCCGACAGAATAATTCACCCCTCCACTTT. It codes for CASRVPRQNNSPLHF.

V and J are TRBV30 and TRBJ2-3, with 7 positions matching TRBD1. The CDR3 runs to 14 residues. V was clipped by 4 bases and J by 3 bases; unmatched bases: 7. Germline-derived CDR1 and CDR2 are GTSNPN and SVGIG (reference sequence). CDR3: CAWTPGGRTDTQYF. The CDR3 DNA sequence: TGTGCCTGGACCCCAGGGGGTAGGACAGATACGCAGTATTTT.

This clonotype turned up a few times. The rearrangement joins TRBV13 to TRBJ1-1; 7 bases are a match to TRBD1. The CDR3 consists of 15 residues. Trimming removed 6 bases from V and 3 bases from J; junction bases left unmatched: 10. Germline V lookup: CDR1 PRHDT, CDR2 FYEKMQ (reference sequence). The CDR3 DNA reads TGTGCCAGCAGTTTATCGACAGGGCTGGACACTGAAGCTTTCTTT. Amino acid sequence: CASSLSTGLDTEAFF. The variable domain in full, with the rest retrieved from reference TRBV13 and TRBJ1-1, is AAGVIQSPRHLIKEKRETATLKCYPIPRHDTVYWYQQGPGQDPQFLISFYEKMQSDKGSIPDRFSAQQFSDYHSELNMSSLELGDSALYFCASSLSTGLDTEAFFGQGTRLTVV.

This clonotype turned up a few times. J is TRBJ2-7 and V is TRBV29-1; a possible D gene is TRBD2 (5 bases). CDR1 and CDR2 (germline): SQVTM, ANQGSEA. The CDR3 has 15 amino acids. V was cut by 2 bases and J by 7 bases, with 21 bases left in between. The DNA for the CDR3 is TGCAGCGTTGAAAAGAACGCCATAGGACTTTTGGAGCAGTACTTC. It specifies CSVEKNAIGLLEQYF.

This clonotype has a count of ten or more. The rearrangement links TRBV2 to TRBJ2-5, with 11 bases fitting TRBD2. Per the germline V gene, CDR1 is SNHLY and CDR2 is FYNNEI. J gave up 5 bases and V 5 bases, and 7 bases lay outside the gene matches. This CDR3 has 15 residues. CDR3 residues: CASSRTSGLGETQYF. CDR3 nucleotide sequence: TGTGCCAGCAGTCGGACTAGCGGGTTAGGGGAGACCCAGTACTTC.

For the CDR3, the DNA is TGTGCCACCTGCCCGGGGGGGAACTATGGCTACACCTTC. It codes for CATCPGGNYGYTF. This chain links TRBV30 with TRBJ1-2, with D possibly TRBD1 on 5 matching bases. Germline V gene lookup returns CDR1 GTSNPN and CDR2 SVGIG (reference sequence). The CDR3 loop spans 13 amino acids. V was pared by 8 bases and J by 2 bases, with 15 bases between. The variable domain in full, completed from reference TRBV30 and TRBJ1-2, reads SQTIHQWPATLVQPVGSPLSLECTVEGTSNPNLYWYRQAAGRGLQLLFYSVGIGQISSEVPQNLSASRPQDRQFILSSKKLLLSDSGFYLCATCPGGNYGYTFGSGTRLTVV.

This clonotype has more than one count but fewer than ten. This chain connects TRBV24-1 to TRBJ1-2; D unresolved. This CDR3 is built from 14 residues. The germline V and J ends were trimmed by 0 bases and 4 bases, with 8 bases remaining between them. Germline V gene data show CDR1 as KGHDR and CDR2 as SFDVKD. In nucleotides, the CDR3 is TGTGCCACCAGTGATTTGTACAGCTCCTATGGCTACACCTTC. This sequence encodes CATSDLYSSYGYTF.

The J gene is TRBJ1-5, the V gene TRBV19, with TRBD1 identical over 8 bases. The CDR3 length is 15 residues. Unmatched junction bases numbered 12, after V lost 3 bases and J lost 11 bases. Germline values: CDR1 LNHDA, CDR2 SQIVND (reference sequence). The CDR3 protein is CASSMQSGGGQTQHF. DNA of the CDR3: TGTGCCAGTAGTATGCAGTCAGGGGGCGGTCAAACCCAGCATTTT.